A selection of T cell receptor beta chains follows, all from one sample in a study of blood T cell repertoires in COVID-19. Some clones are missing from TCRdb's copy, which holds only in-frame ones; the method was immunoSEQ multiplex PCR. This table holds 200,000 to 300,000 clones, roughly 83% found once. Material: peripheral blood. The source is a man older than 75 with acute or convalescent COVID-19. Each CDR3 is given with its conserved first and last residue. The D gene is left open where the match is weak. Clone size appears in some rows only: once, few, many, or a class for an expanded clone.

clone size | D gene | J gene | V gene | CDR3 DNA | CDR3 protein
- | TRBD1 | TRBJ1-4 | TRBV28 | TGTGCCAGCAGTCCATCCGGGACAGGGAGTGAAAAACTGTTTTTT | CASSPSGTGSEKLFF
- | - | TRBJ2-1 | TRBV2 | TGTGCCAGCAGTGTGGTTAGATACAATGAGCAGTTCTTC | CASSVVRYNEQFF
- | - | TRBJ2-7 | TRBV2 | TGTGCCAGCAGTGGCCGCCAGGACAAGAGAGGCCTAACACGCTACGAGCAGTACTTC | CASSGRQDKRGLTRYEQYF
- | - | TRBJ1-1 | TRBV30 | TGTGCCTGGAGTCCCCGCGGGAGGCCCCTCCGGGGTAACACTGAAGCTTTCTTT | CAWSPRGRPLRGNTEAFF
- | - | TRBJ2-5 | TRBV5-4 | TGTGCCAGCAGCCCCCAGGGCGGACAGTCGGAGACCCAGTACTTC | CASSPQGGQSETQYF
- | - | TRBJ2-7 | TRBV2 | TGTGCCAGCACGAGACAGGGAGGTTCCTACGAGCAGTACTTC | CASTRQGGSYEQYF
- | - | TRBJ1-6 | TRBV7-2 | TGTGCCAGCAGCTTAGGAGGGGGTGGGGGTAATTCACCCCTCCACTTT | CASSLGGGGGNSPLHF
- | - | TRBJ1-2 | TRBV6-1 | TGTGCCAGCAGTGAAGCGCGGAAAAGCTACTATGGCTACACCTTC | CASSEARKSYYGYTF
- | - | TRBJ1-4 | TRBV25-1 | TGTGCCAGCAGTGAAGGGATGTTCGGGGGACGGCCCGAAAAACTGTTTTTT | CASSEGMFGGRPEKLFF
- | TRBD1 | TRBJ1-3 | TRBV4-1 | TGCGCCAGCAGCCAACCTTTACAGGGGAGTGGAAACACCATATATTTT | CASSQPLQGSGNTIYF
- | TRBD1 | TRBJ2-6 | TRBV7-9 | TGTGCCAGCAGCCGAACGGGACAGGGTGCTTGGGGGGCCAACGTCCTGACTTTC | CASSRTGQGAWGANVLTF
- | - | TRBJ2-5 | TRBV25-1 | TGTGCCAGCAGTCGAAACGTCAGGGCAGACCTCTCCAGAGAGACCCAGTACTTC | CASSRNVRADLSRETQYF
- | - | TRBJ2-2 | TRBV11-2 | TGTGCCAGCAGCTTAACTGGACTTTACACCGGGGAGCTGTTTTTT | CASSLTGLYTGELFF
- | - | TRBJ2-2 | TRBV15 | TGTGCCACCAGCAGAGGGAGGCATTGGGGCACCGGGGAGCTGTTTTTT | CATSRGRHWGTGELFF
- | TRBD1 | TRBJ2-2 | TRBV19 | TGTGCCAGTAGTGTGACAGGGATCACCGGGGAGCTGTTTTTT | CASSVTGITGELFF
- | - | TRBJ1-2 | TRBV7-3 | TGTGCCAGCAGCTTAAGGGGGGACTATGGCTACACCTTC | CASSLRGDYGYTF
few | - | TRBJ2-7 | TRBV7-3 | TGTGCCAGCCCACCCCCCGGGAAACACTACGAGCAGTACTTC | CASPPPGKHYEQYF
- | - | TRBJ1-5 | TRBV28 | TGTGCCAGCAGTTTGGCCCGACAGCCGAGCAATCAGCCCCAGCATTTT | CASSLARQPSNQPQHF
few | TRBD1 | TRBJ1-5 | TRBV6-5 | TGTGCCAGCAGCGTGGACAGGAGTCAGCCCCAGCATTTT | CASSVDRSQPQHF
- | - | TRBJ2-7 | TRBV24-1 | TGTGCCACCAGTAGGAGCTTCCGGGGCGAGCAGTACTTC | CATSRSFRGEQYF
few | - | TRBJ2-5 | TRBV6-6 | TGTGCCAGCAGTCCCGTAGCGGAGACCCAGTACTTC | CASSPVAETQYF
- | - | TRBJ2-1 | TRBV7-2 | TGTGCCAGCAGCCCTAGTGAAACCTACAATGAGCAGTTCTTC | CASSPSETYNEQFF
- | TRBD1 | TRBJ2-2 | TRBV19 | TGTGCCAGTAGTATAGGTCTGGAGAGGGGGCGATCCGGGGAGCTGTTTTTT | CASSIGLERGRSGELFF
- | TRBD2 | TRBJ2-5 | TRBV20-1 | TGCAGTGCTAGTAGGAGCGGGATTAGCGGAGAGACCCAGTACTTC | CSASRSGISGETQYF
- | TRBD2 | TRBJ2-2 | TRBV28 | TGTGCCAGCAGCCCAGAAGGGGGACTAGCGCTCACCGGGGAGCTGTTTTTT | CASSPEGGLALTGELFF
- | - | TRBJ1-6 | TRBV7-3 | TGTGCCAGCAGCTTACAGGGCTCCTATAATTCACCCCTCCACTTT | CASSLQGSYNSPLHF
- | TRBD1 | TRBJ2-2 | TRBV15 | TGTGCCACCACCCTCAGGGGACAGTCCGGGGAGCTGTTTTTT | CATTLRGQSGELFF
- | - | TRBJ1-6 | TRBV6-6 | TGTGCCAGCAGCCTGTTGGAGTATGATTCACCCCTCCACTTT | CASSLLEYDSPLHF
- | - | TRBJ2-1 | TRBV5-3 | TGTGCCCTCGTGAGGGGGCGGGGTATTGAGCAGTTCTTC | CALVRGRGIEQFF